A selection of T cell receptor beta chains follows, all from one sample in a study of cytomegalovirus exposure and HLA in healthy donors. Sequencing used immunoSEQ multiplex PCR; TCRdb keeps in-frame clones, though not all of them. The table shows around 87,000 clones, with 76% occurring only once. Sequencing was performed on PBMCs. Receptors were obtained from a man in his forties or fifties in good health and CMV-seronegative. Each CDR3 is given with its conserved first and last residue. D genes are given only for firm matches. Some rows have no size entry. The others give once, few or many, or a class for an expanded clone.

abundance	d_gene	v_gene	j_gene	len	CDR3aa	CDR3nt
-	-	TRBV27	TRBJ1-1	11	CASSLYRGVLF	TGTGCCAGCAGTTTATATCGGGGGGTTCTCTTT
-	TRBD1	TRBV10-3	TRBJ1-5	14	CAASDRGWDQPQHF	TGTGCCGCATCGGACAGGGGGTGGGATCAGCCCCAGCATTTT
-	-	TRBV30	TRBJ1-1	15	CAWRNLRTLNTEAFF	TGTGCCTGGAGGAATTTAAGGACACTGAACACTGAAGCTTTCTTT
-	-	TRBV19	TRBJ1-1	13	CASSARGNTEAFF	TGTGCCAGTAGTGCCCGGGGGAACACTGAAGCTTTCTTT
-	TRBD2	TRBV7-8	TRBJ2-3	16	CASSLASGGYTDTQYF	TGTGCCAGCAGCTTGGCTAGCGGGGGGTACACAGATACGCAGTATTTT
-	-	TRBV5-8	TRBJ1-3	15	CASSWAPGAGNTIYF	TGTGCCAGCAGCTGGGCCCCAGGGGCAGGAAACACCATATATTTT
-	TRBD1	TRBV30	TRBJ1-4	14	CAWSRQGWNEKLFF	TGTGCCTGGAGCAGACAGGGATGGAATGAAAAACTGTTTTTT
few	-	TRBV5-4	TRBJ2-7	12	CASSLGGYEQYF	TGTGCCAGCAGCTTGGGAGGCTACGAGCAGTACTTC
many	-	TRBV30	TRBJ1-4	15	CAWSEAGSWGEKLFF	TGTGCCTGGAGTGAAGCGGGCTCTTGGGGGGAAAAACTGTTTTTT
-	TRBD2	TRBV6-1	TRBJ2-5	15	CASRLLAGGPETQYF	TGTGCCAGCAGGTTACTGGCGGGGGGGCCCGAGACCCAGTACTTC
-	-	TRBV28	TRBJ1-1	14	CASSSTGRSTEAFF	TGTGCCAGCAGTTCTACAGGGCGAAGCACTGAAGCTTTCTTT
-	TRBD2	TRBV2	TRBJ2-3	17	CATLRTSGGPWRDTQYF	TGTGCCACCCTTAGGACTAGCGGGGGGCCCTGGAGAGATACGCAGTATTTT
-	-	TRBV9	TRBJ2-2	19	CASSVANSFAERNTGELFF	TGTGCCAGCAGCGTAGCGAACAGTTTCGCCGAACGGAACACCGGGGAGCTGTTTTTT
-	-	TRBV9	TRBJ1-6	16	CASSRNPRGFSSPLHF	TGTGCCAGCAGCCGTAACCCCCGAGGGTTTAGCTCACCCCTCCACTTT
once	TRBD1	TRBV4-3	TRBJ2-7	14	CASSINRGSYEQYF	TGCGCCAGCAGCATAAACAGGGGCTCCTACGAGCAGTACTTC
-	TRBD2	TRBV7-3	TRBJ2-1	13	CASSRTSVNEQFF	TGTGCCAGCAGCAGAACTAGCGTCAATGAGCAGTTCTTC
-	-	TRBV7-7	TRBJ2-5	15	CASSSGSTWQETQYF	TGTGCCAGCAGCTCAGGGTCCACATGGCAAGAGACCCAGTACTTC
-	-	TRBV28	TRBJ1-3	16	CASSLSGQTAGNTIYF	TGTGCCAGCAGTTTATCCGGACAGACGGCTGGAAACACCATATATTTT
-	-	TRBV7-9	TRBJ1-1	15	CASSLAVGSSTEAFF	TGTGCCAGCAGCTTAGCGGTTGGGTCTAGCACTGAAGCTTTCTTT
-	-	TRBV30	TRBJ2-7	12	CAVRTFAYEQYF	TGTGCCGTTCGGACATTCGCCTACGAGCAGTACTTC
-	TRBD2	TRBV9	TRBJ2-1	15	CASSVVSSGGYEQFF	TGTGCCAGCAGCGTAGTATCTAGCGGGGGGTATGAGCAGTTCTTC
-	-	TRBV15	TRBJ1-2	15	CATSKGDGSNYGYTF	TGTGCCACCTCGAAGGGGGATGGGTCTAACTATGGCTACACCTTC
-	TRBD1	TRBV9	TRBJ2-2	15	CASSVGQGAVGELFF	TGTGCCAGCAGCGTGGGACAGGGGGCCGTCGGGGAGCTGTTTTTT
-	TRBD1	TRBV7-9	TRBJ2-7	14	CASSPTGQWYEQYF	TGTGCCAGCAGCCCGACAGGGCAGTGGTACGAGCAGTACTTC
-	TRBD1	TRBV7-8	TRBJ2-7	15	CASSSTGTGGREQYF	TGTGCCAGCAGCTCCACCGGGACAGGGGGTCGCGAGCAGTACTTC
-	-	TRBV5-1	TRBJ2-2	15	CASSLGQMNTGELFF	TGCGCCAGCAGCTTGGGGCAGATGAACACCGGGGAGCTGTTTTTT
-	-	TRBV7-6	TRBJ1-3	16	CASSLAGPGSGNTIYF	TGTGCCAGCAGCTTAGCGGGTCCAGGGTCGGGAAACACCATATATTTT
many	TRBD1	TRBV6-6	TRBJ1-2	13	CASSPRDRAIYTF	TGTGCCAGCAGCCCCCGGGACAGGGCTATCTACACCTTC
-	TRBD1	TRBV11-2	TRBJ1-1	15	CASSLVIRGQTEAFF	TGTGCCAGCAGCTTAGTTATCAGGGGGCAAACTGAAGCTTTCTTT
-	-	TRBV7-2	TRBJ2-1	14	CASSVRRGRDEQFF	TGTGCCAGCAGCGTACGAAGGGGGAGAGATGAGCAGTTCTTC
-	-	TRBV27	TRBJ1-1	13	CASSLTVNTEAFF	TGTGCCAGCAGTTTAACAGTGAACACTGAAGCTTTCTTT
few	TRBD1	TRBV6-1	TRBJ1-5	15	CASSAIGTGNQPQHF	TGTGCCAGCAGTGCTATCGGGACAGGCAATCAGCCCCAGCATTTT
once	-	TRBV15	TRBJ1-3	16	CATSRGQHLYGNTIYF	TGTGCCACCAGCAGAGGACAGCATCTTTACGGAAACACCATATATTTT
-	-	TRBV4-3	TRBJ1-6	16	CASSQHRSSYNSPLHF	TGCGCCAGCAGCCAGCACAGGAGCTCCTATAATTCACCCCTCCACTTT
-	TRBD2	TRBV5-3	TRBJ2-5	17	CARSLYLAGEGQETQYF	TGTGCCAGAAGCTTGTACTTGGCGGGGGAAGGCCAAGAGACCCAGTACTTC
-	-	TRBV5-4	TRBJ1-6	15	CASSLGGYKGAPLHF	TGTGCCAGCAGCTTGGGCGGTTATAAGGGGGCACCCCTCCACTTT
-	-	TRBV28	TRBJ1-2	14	CASSSTGTPSGYTF	TGTGCCAGCAGTTCAACCGGGACTCCGTCAGGCTACACCTTC
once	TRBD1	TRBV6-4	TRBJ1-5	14	CASSPQGAGQPQHF	TGTGCCAGCAGTCCTCAGGGGGCTGGACAGCCCCAGCATTTT
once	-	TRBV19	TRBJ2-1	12	CASSTLYNEQFF	TGTGCCAGTAGTACCCTTTACAATGAGCAGTTCTTC
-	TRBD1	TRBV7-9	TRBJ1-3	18	CASSSTTLGTGTGNTIYF	TGTGCCAGCAGCTCCACAACACTAGGGACAGGCACTGGAAACACCATATATTTT